Presented here are 19 T cell receptor beta chains from one specimen sequenced in a study of long-term antiretroviral therapy in people with HIV. The run of the v3.0 immunoSEQ assay was at survey level. Repertoires were generated with immunoSEQ multiplex PCR, while TCRdb's copy carries only in-frame clones and drops some. The repertoire consists of some 17,000 clones, with more than 75% occurring once and the leading ten covering 12%. The specimen comprised unsorted PBMCs, sampled 6.9 years after starting antiretroviral therapy. The receptors were gathered from a man aged 50-60 years with HIV.

This chain uses TRBV4-2 with TRBJ2-4; D remains unclear. The germline gives CDR1 LGHNA, CDR2 YNFKEQ. The CDR3 totals 13 residues. V lost 4 bases to trimming and J lost 6 bases, with 10 bases between them. In nucleotides, the CDR3 is TGTGCCAGCAGCCCAGGTTTAGGAAACATTCAGTACTTC. Amino acid sequence: CASSPGLGNIQYF.

The genes are TRBV9 and TRBJ2-2; tentatively, D is TRBD1 or TRBD2 (5 bases each). V was clipped by 4 bases and J by 6 bases, with 7 bases between them. Per the germline V gene, CDR1 is SGDLS and CDR2 is YYNGEE. The CDR3 has 12 amino acids. This CDR3 is CASSQGPGELFF. The CDR3, as DNA: TGTGCCAGCAGCCAGGGACCCGGGGAGCTGTTTTTT. Full variable domain (outside the CDR3, taken from reference TRBV9 and TRBJ2-2): DSGVTQTPKHLITATGQRVTLRCSPRSGDLSVYWYQQSLDQGLQFLIQYYNGEERAKGNILERFSAQQFPDLHSELNLSSLELGDSALYFCASSQGPGELFFGEGSRLTVL.

In its sample, this clone was seen once. The V gene is TRBV19, the J gene TRBJ2-1, with D perhaps TRBD2 (5 bases). Germline loops: CDR1 LNHDA, CDR2 SQIVND (reference sequence). This CDR3 has 15 residues. With 5 bases removed from V and 0 bases from J, the gap between germline ends came to 11 bases. The CDR3 region has the DNA TGTGCCAGTAGTGACGCTAGCAGCTCCTACAATGAGCAGTTCTTC. Its translation: CASSDASSSYNEQFF.

This chain links TRBV2 with TRBJ2-2; 12 positions agree with TRBD1. The CDR3 has 13 residues. Trimming took 6 bases from V and 11 from J; bases not matched to a gene: 4. CDR1 SNHLY and CDR2 FYNNEI come from the germline V gene. CDR3 in amino acids: CASSRDRGPELFF. The CDR3 DNA is TGTGCCAGCAGCCGGGACAGGGGGCCTGAGCTGTTTTTT.

The rearrangement joins TRBV5-6 to TRBJ2-7; 10 positions match TRBD2. This CDR3 spans 18 amino acids. Germline-derived CDR1 and CDR2 are SGHDT and YYEEEE. Trimming at V came to 3 bases and at J to 1 base, leaving 13 bases not matched to a gene. CDR3 bases: TGTGCCAGCAGCTGGGGGGCATTACGGACTAGCGGTTCCTACGAGCAGTACTTC. Encoded protein: CASSWGALRTSGSYEQYF.

The CDR3 protein is CASSEQPNYGYTF. DNA of the CDR3: TGCGCCAGCAGTGAGCAGCCTAACTATGGCTACACCTTC. V is TRBV10-2 and J is TRBJ1-2; no reliable D call. Trimming stripped 2 bases from V and 0 bases from J, with 4 bases between. CDR1 and CDR2 from the germline V gene are WSHSY and SAAADI. The CDR3 is made up of 13 amino acids.

This chain joins TRBV18 and TRBJ2-5, with D perhaps matching TRBD2 (6 bases). The CDR3 contains 12 residues. From germline, CDR1 is KGHSH and CDR2 LQKENI. The germline V and J ends were trimmed by 3 bases and 4 bases, with 6 bases remaining between them. DNA for the CDR3: TGTGCCAGCTCACCCGGGGGAGAGACCCAGTACTTC. Protein product: CASSPGGETQYF.

V gene TRBV27 combines with J gene TRBJ2-7, with 10 bases aligning to TRBD2. Germline V CDR1 and CDR2: MNHEY, SMNVEV (reference sequence). The CDR3 consists of 15 residues. V lost 2 bases to trimming and J lost 4 bases; unmatched junction nucleotides: 5. The CDR3 is CASSLLAGVGYEQYF. CDR3 nucleotide sequence: TGTGCCAGCAGTTTACTAGCGGGAGTTGGTTACGAGCAGTACTTC.

For the CDR3, the DNA is TGTGCCTGGAGCCCGAGAGATGATACGCAGTATTTT. It encodes CAWSPRDDTQYF. V gene TRBV30 combines with J gene TRBJ2-3; D unclear. Germline lookup yields CDR1 GTSNPN and CDR2 SVGIG (reference sequence). The CDR3 loop spans 12 amino acids. The germline V and J ends were trimmed by 3 bases and 6 bases, with 10 bases remaining between them.

This chain links TRBV10-3 with TRBJ2-7; 7 bases line up with TRBD1. This CDR3 contains 13 residues. J lost 4 bases, V lost 8 bases, and 8 bases had no gene match. Germline-derived CDR1 and CDR2 are ENHRY and SYGVKD. Written as DNA, the CDR3 is TGTGCCATCCGGGACAGTACTAGGTACGAGCAGTACTTC. This sequence encodes CAIRDSTRYEQYF.

This clone was seen only a few times. This chain links TRBV7-2 with TRBJ2-1; 14 bases align to TRBD2. V dropped 3 bases and J dropped 9; count of bases not matched to a gene: 10. The CDR3 runs to 17 residues. Germline loops: CDR1 SGHTA, CDR2 FQGNSA. The CDR3 region has the DNA TGTGCCAGCAGCTTCGAGAGGACTAGCGGGAGGACGGGTGAGCAGTTCTTC. The encoded protein is CASSFERTSGRTGEQFF.

The chain is built from TRBV5-5 and TRBJ2-5; 8 nucleotides match TRBD2. With V trimmed by 4 bases and J by 2 bases, 10 bases remained unmatched. CDR1 and CDR2 (germline): SGHKS, YYEKEE (reference sequence). The CDR3 contains 16 residues. Here the CDR3 DNA reads TGTGCCAGCAGCCTCCCTTCCATAGCGGGGCAAGAGACCCAGTACTTC. This translates into CASSLPSIAGQETQYF.

The chain combines TRBV4-1 with TRBJ2-1, with D possibly being TRBD1 (5 bases). The germline V gene encodes CDR1 MGHRA and CDR2 YSYEKL. V lost 2 bases, J lost 6 bases, and 14 bases lay in between. This CDR3 region has 15 residues. The CDR3 sequence is CASSQTSQTANEQFF. The CDR3 DNA reads as TGCGCCAGCAGCCAAACGTCCCAGACAGCCAATGAGCAGTTCTTC.

The chain employs TRBV9 and TRBJ2-7, with D uncertain. CDR1 and CDR2 (germline): SGDLS, YYNGEE. The CDR3 is made up of 16 amino acids. The V end was cut by 0 bases, the J end by 3 bases, with 16 bases between. The CDR3 sequence is CASSVAASVSNYEQYF. In DNA, the CDR3 is TGTGCCAGCAGCGTAGCGGCGTCAGTTTCTAACTACGAGCAGTACTTC.

The CDR3: CAISAGGTNEKLFF. For the CDR3, the DNA is TGTGCCATCAGTGCTGGGGGAACTAATGAAAAACTGTTTTTT. The chain has TRBV10-3 and TRBJ1-4; the D gene is possibly TRBD1 (5 bases). The V end lost 4 bases, the J end lost 1 base, and 7 bases lay between the germline ends. The germline gives CDR1 ENHRY, CDR2 SYGVKD. The CDR3 consists of 14 residues.

The J gene is TRBJ2-3, the V gene TRBV5-1, with TRBD2 matching over 7 bases. CDR1 SGHRS and CDR2 YFSETQ come from the germline V gene. The CDR3 has 16 residues. After removal of 0 bases from V and 8 bases from J, the junction contained 12 bases not matched to a gene. DNA for the CDR3: TGCGCCAGCAGCTTGGCCAGCGGGACCCCCTTGGGTACGCAGTATTTT. This gives the protein CASSLASGTPLGTQYF.

The V gene is TRBV5-1, the J gene TRBJ2-2; 8 bases are a match to TRBD1. In germline, CDR1 is SGHRS, CDR2 YFSETQ. The CDR3 length is 13 residues. The ends lost 4 bases at V and 6 bases at J; junction bases unmatched: 2. The CDR3 loop reads CASSGTGPGELFF. Here the CDR3 DNA reads TGCGCCAGCAGCGGGACAGGTCCCGGGGAGCTGTTTTTT.

This clone was observed a single time. This CDR3 is also generated by other DNA sequences in the sample. V usage is TRBV5-8 and J usage is TRBJ2-1; 12 bases are shared with TRBD2. Germline V CDR1 and CDR2: SGHTS, YDEGEE. This CDR3 spans 15 amino acids. The junction had 3 bases not matched to a gene; V was cut back by 4 bases and J by 4 bases. The CDR3 loop is CASSLGLAGYNEQFF. The DNA of the CDR3 is TGTGCCAGCAGCCTTGGACTAGCGGGGTACAATGAGCAGTTCTTC.

The CDR3 spells CASSLGVYEQYF. Here the CDR3 DNA reads TGTGCCAGCAGCTTAGGAGTTTACGAGCAGTACTTC. The rearrangement joins TRBV7-2 to TRBJ2-7; D is unclear. Germline values: CDR1 SGHTA, CDR2 FQGNSA. Trimming cost V 1 base and J 4 bases, with 5 bases left between them. There are 12 residues in the CDR3.